The next 32 T cell receptor beta chains were all read from a single sample in a study of blood T cell repertoires in COVID-19. TCRdb's copy holds only in-frame clones and misses some; the assay was immunoSEQ multiplex PCR. The data contain some 65,000 clones, just over 85% of them singletons. Source material: peripheral blood. Receptor source: a woman older than 75 with active COVID-19.

The chain couples TRBV6-5 to TRBJ1-5; 9 positions match TRBD1. Germline V gene data show CDR1 as MNHEY and CDR2 as SVGAGI. The CDR3 totals 15 residues. Germline trimming cut 6 bases from V and 4 bases from J; bases unmatched to any gene: 7. The CDR3 reads CASRYGTGQNQPQHF. The CDR3 region has the DNA TGTGCCAGCAGATATGGGACAGGGCAAAATCAGCCCCAGCATTTT.

The chain uses TRBV28 and TRBJ2-1, with 9 bases that match TRBD1. Germline V gene data show CDR1 as MDHEN and CDR2 as SYDVKM. The CDR3 runs to 13 residues. With V trimmed by 11 bases and J by 7 bases, 9 bases remained unmatched. The CDR3 protein is CASWTGAANEQFF. The CDR3 nucleotides are TGTGCCTCATGGACAGGGGCGGCAAATGAGCAGTTCTTC.

The chain couples TRBV10-3 to TRBJ1-1; D call uncertain. V lost 5 bases and J lost 1, with 5 bases in between. From germline, CDR1 is ENHRY and CDR2 SYGVKD. The CDR3 is 12 residues long. This chain's CDR3 is CAISPRNTEAFF. The CDR3 coding sequence is TGTGCCATCAGTCCCAGGAACACTGAAGCTTTCTTT.

J is TRBJ2-7 and V is TRBV4-1; TRBD2 matches 11 bases. V shed 1 base, J shed 1 base, and the junction held 6 bases outside the gene matches. Germline V gene data show CDR1 as MGHRA and CDR2 as YSYEKL. The CDR3 loop spans 17 amino acids. CDR3 sequence: CASSQAWTSGLSYEQYF. For the CDR3, the DNA is TGCGCCAGCAGCCAAGCCTGGACTAGCGGGTTATCCTACGAGCAGTACTTC.

Here the CDR3 reads CASSSPGSSSPLHF. The CDR3 region has the DNA TGTGCCAGCAGCTCCCCAGGGTCGAGTTCACCCCTCCACTTT. The J gene is TRBJ1-6, the V gene TRBV5-4; a possible D gene is TRBD1 (5 bases). CDR1 is SGHNT, CDR2 YYREEE, per germline (reference sequence). Deletions cut 3 bases from V and 9 bases from J, with 13 bases between. The CDR3 totals 14 residues.

The chain joins TRBV5-6 to TRBJ2-4; TRBD1 aligns across 8 bases. CDR1 and CDR2 (germline): SGHDT, YYEEEE. V trimming: 5 bases; J trimming: 5 bases; junction bases outside the gene matches: 18. The CDR3 length is 18 residues. CDR3 sequence (DNA): TGTGCCAGCAGAAGAAGCAGGGGGCAGGGGGGCCGGGAAAACATTCAGTACTTC. Translated: CASRRSRGQGGRENIQYF.

The chain employs TRBV6-5 and TRBJ2-7, with D possibly TRBD2 on 6 matching bases. This CDR3 comprises 15 residues. CDR1 is MNHEY and CDR2 is SVGAGI in the germline V gene. The V and J ends lost 5 bases and 2 bases respectively, with 16 bases between them. In nucleotides, the CDR3 is TGTGCCAGCAGTCCCCGACTAGTTACCCCCTACGAGCAGTACTTC. Amino acid sequence: CASSPRLVTPYEQYF.

The genes are TRBV2 and TRBJ2-7, with TRBD2 matching 7 bases. The V gene's germline CDR1 is SNHLY and CDR2 FYNNEI. J was trimmed by 2 bases and V by 7 bases; bases with no gene match: 5. The CDR3 extends over 13 amino acids. The CDR3 DNA is TGTGCCAGCAAGGGTAGCGGGCCCTACGAGCAGTACTTC. Translation gives CASKGSGPYEQYF.

V usage is TRBV7-9 and J usage is TRBJ1-1; the D gene is possibly TRBD1 (5 bases). The V gene lost 5 bases and the J gene lost 4 bases, with 14 bases spanning the gap. CDR1 and CDR2 from the germline V gene are SEHNR and FQNEAQ (reference sequence). There are 14 residues in the CDR3. This CDR3 is CASSPQMGGTEAFF. The CDR3 DNA reads TGTGCCAGCAGCCCCCAGATGGGGGGCACTGAAGCTTTCTTT.

This clone was detected once. The CDR3 sequence is CATSRGAAGAYEQYF. The CDR3 bases are TGTGCCACCAGCAGAGGGGCTGCGGGGGCATACGAGCAGTACTTC. The chain links TRBV15 to TRBJ2-7; D may be TRBD2 (7 bases). Trimming shortened V by 1 base and J by 4 bases, and 14 bases separated the two germline ends. The CDR3 has 15 residues. The germline V gene has CDR1 LNHNV and CDR2 YYDKDF (reference sequence).

This sequence joins TRBV5-1 and TRBJ2-3, with 8 bases matching TRBD2. The germline gives CDR1 SGHRS, CDR2 YFSETQ. This CDR3 has 14 residues. Trimming at V came to 3 bases and at J to 0 bases, leaving 0 bases not matched to a gene. The CDR3 protein is CASSSGGSTDTQYF. In DNA form, the CDR3 reads TGCGCCAGCAGCTCGGGAGGGAGCACAGATACGCAGTATTTT.

The sample holds one count of this clone. Here the CDR3 DNA reads TGCAGCGTTGGGATAGGGGCCGAGCAGTTCTTC. It specifies CSVGIGAEQFF. This sequence joins TRBV29-1 and TRBJ2-1, with D maybe TRBD1 (5 bases). Trimming took 4 bases from V and 10 from J, leaving 11 bases between them. The CDR3 spans 11 residues. Looked up from germline, CDR1 is SQVTM and CDR2 is ANQGSEA.

There are a few counts of this clone. The chain couples TRBV5-1 to TRBJ1-6; D not certain. V dropped 4 bases and J dropped 5 bases, with 13 bases sitting between them. The germline V gene has CDR1 SGHRS and CDR2 YFSETQ. The CDR3 length is 15 residues. DNA of the CDR3: TGCGCCAGCAGCCCTGGGCAGAGAGATAATTCACCCCTCCACTTT. This gives the protein CASSPGQRDNSPLHF.

The gene calls are TRBV7-3 and TRBJ2-2; 7 positions agree with TRBD2. This CDR3 is 15 amino acids long. CDR1 is SGHTA, CDR2 FQGTGA, per germline. V was clipped by 0 bases and J by 4 bases; unmatched bases: 2. CDR3 DNA sequence: TGTGCCAGCAGCTTAACCGGGACTATCACCGGGGAGCTGTTTTTT. It codes for CASSLTGTITGELFF.

The chain recombines TRBV9 with TRBJ1-3; tentative D call: TRBD1 (5 bases). The CDR3 sequence is 16 residues long. The V gene lost 3 bases and the J gene lost 0 bases, with 13 bases spanning the gap. Looked up from germline, CDR1 is SGDLS and CDR2 is YYNGEE. This chain's CDR3 is CASSATVISSGNTIYF. Here the CDR3 DNA reads TGTGCCAGCAGCGCGACAGTAATATCCTCTGGAAACACCATATATTTT.

The count of this clone is one. The chain joins TRBV29-1 to TRBJ2-3, with TRBD2 matching over 10 bases. Germline loops: CDR1 SQVTM, CDR2 ANQGSEA. Trimming took 4 bases from V and 0 from J; bases not matched to a gene: 13. The CDR3 spans 18 residues. CDR3 sequence: CSVAGSGSGGTSTDTQYF. In DNA form, the CDR3 reads TGCAGCGTTGCAGGGTCGGGTAGCGGGGGGACGAGCACAGATACGCAGTATTTT.

The gene calls are TRBV14 and TRBJ2-2; possibly TRBD1 for D (5 bases). Germline assignment: CDR1 SGHDN and CDR2 FVKESK. The ends were cut back, 1 base at V and 6 bases at J, with 12 bases in the middle. The CDR3 has 15 amino acids. The CDR3 coding sequence is TGTGCCAGCAGCCAAGCCCTGGGGCAGGCCGGGGAGCTGTTTTTT. Translated, it gives CASSQALGQAGELFF.

The chain combines TRBV9 with TRBJ2-7; weak D call: TRBD1 (6 bases). The V gene's germline CDR1 is SGDLS and CDR2 YYNGEE. V lost 0 bases, J lost 2 bases, and 9 bases lay in between. The length of the CDR3 is 14 residues. The CDR3 spells CASSVGRGAYEQYF. The DNA of the CDR3 is TGTGCCAGCAGCGTAGGCAGGGGAGCCTACGAGCAGTACTTC.

The chain links TRBV6-5 to TRBJ2-7; maybe TRBD1 (6 bases). This CDR3 has 13 residues. The ends were cut back, 7 bases at V and 2 bases at J, with 12 bases in the middle. CDR1 MNHEY and CDR2 SVGAGI come from the germline V gene. The CDR3 here is CASNMNRAYEQYF. The CDR3 DNA sequence: TGTGCCAGCAACATGAACAGGGCCTACGAGCAGTACTTC.

The chain couples TRBV5-1 to TRBJ2-1; 12 bases align to TRBD2. This CDR3 spans 15 amino acids. Germline V gene lookup returns CDR1 SGHRS and CDR2 YFSETQ. With V trimmed by 4 bases and J by 3 bases, 2 bases remained unmatched. Written as DNA, the CDR3 is TGCGCCAGCAGCCCGACTAGCGGGGGCTACAATGAGCAGTTCTTC. It translates to CASSPTSGGYNEQFF.

The V gene is TRBV7-9, the J gene TRBJ2-3; a possible D gene is TRBD2 (6 bases). This CDR3 region has 16 residues. The V gene lost 0 bases and the J gene lost 2 bases, with 12 bases spanning the gap. CDR1 is SEHNR and CDR2 is FQNEAQ in the germline V gene (reference sequence). CDR3 nucleotide sequence: TGTGCCAGCAGCTTAGCACTAGCAACCCCCACAGATACGCAGTATTTT. Its protein is CASSLALATPTDTQYF. The full variable domain, in which reference TRBV7-9 and TRBJ2-3 provide the parts outside the CDR3, is DTGVSQNPRHKITKRGQNVTFRCDPISEHNRLYWYRQTLGQGPEFLTYFQNEAQLEKSRLLSDRFSAERPKGSFSTLEIQRTEQGDSAMYLCASSLALATPTDTQYFGPGTRLTVL.

J is TRBJ2-2 and V is TRBV9; 14 bases are a match to TRBD2. V shed 2 bases and J 4 bases; nucleotides not matched to a gene: 4. This CDR3 has 17 residues. Germline V gene data show CDR1 as SGDLS and CDR2 as YYNGEE. The CDR3 DNA is TGTGCCAGCAGCGTGACTAGCGGGGGGGCCGGCACCGGGGAGCTGTTTTTT. It encodes CASSVTSGGAGTGELFF. Complete variable domain (other parts from reference TRBV9 and TRBJ2-2): DSGVTQTPKHLITATGQRVTLRCSPRSGDLSVYWYQQSLDQGLQFLIQYYNGEERAKGNILERFSAQQFPDLHSELNLSSLELGDSALYFCASSVTSGGAGTGELFFGEGSRLTVL.

The chain links TRBV21-1 to TRBJ2-2; the table's TRBD2 call for D was not verified on the DNA. TRBV21-1 is an annotated pseudogene. This CDR3 is 18 amino acids long. CDR3 nucleotide sequence: TGTGCCAGCAGCAAAGGTTGTGGCGACGGGGGGACCACCGGGGAGCTGTTTTTT. Protein sequence: CASSKGCGDGGTTGELFF.

The V and J genes are TRBV9 and TRBJ1-5; D is unclear. The ends were cut back, 0 bases at V and 5 bases at J, with 12 bases in the middle. The CDR3 sequence is 15 residues long. Germline assignment: CDR1 SGDLS and CDR2 YYNGEE. The CDR3 protein is CASSVGSGSHQPQHF. The DNA of the CDR3 is TGTGCCAGCAGCGTAGGTTCGGGATCGCATCAGCCCCAGCATTTT.

The chain joins TRBV5-4 to TRBJ1-2; 9 bases fit TRBD1. After removal of 2 bases from V and 2 bases from J, the junction contained 10 bases not matched to a gene. The CDR3 has 17 amino acids. Germline lookup yields CDR1 SGHNT and CDR2 YYREEE (reference sequence). CDR3 amino acids: CASSLQGAPYGNYGYTF. The CDR3 DNA is TGTGCCAGCAGCTTACAGGGGGCTCCCTACGGGAACTATGGCTACACCTTC.

This chain uses TRBV12-3 or TRBV12-4 with TRBJ1-1; D call uncertain. V gave up 11 bases and J gave up 2 bases, with 15 bases separating them. This CDR3 comprises 13 residues. CDR3 in DNA: TGTGCCCTCCTAGTAGGTGATAACACTGAAGCTTTCTTT. Translated: CALLVGDNTEAFF.

V and J are TRBV18 and TRBJ1-2, with TRBD1 identical over 8 bases. The germline CDR1 and CDR2 sequences are KGHSH and LQKENI. The V segment lost 1 base and the J segment 5 bases; nucleotides outside the gene matches: 6. This CDR3 is built from 15 residues. The CDR3 protein is CASSPQENRGYGYTF. In DNA, the CDR3 is TGTGCCAGCTCACCACAGGAAAACAGGGGGTATGGCTACACCTTC.

This clone was seen a single time. This chain links TRBV5-6 with TRBJ2-5, with TRBD2 matching 9 bases. J lost 5 bases, V lost 2 bases, and 7 bases had no gene match. There are 15 residues in the CDR3. In germline, CDR1 is SGHDT, CDR2 YYEEEE. Written as DNA, the CDR3 is TGTGCCAGCAGCTTCGCGGGGGGGCCGTGGGAGACCCAGTACTTC. Residues: CASSFAGGPWETQYF.

This chain connects TRBV15 to TRBJ2-5; TRBD2 matches at 7 bases. V lost 2 bases and J lost 5; bases outside the gene matches: 5. CDR3 size: 14 residues. Germline V lookup: CDR1 LNHNV, CDR2 YYDKDF (reference sequence). CDR3 in DNA: TGTGCCACCAGCAGACGAGCGGGGTGGGAGACCCAGTACTTC. As protein: CATSRRAGWETQYF.

The rearrangement joins TRBV18 to TRBJ1-2; the D is unclear. The V gene lost 6 bases and the J gene lost 4 bases, with 9 bases spanning the gap. Germline CDR1 reads KGHSH; CDR2 reads LQKENI. This CDR3 spans 12 amino acids. The CDR3 protein is CASSGVGYGYTF. CDR3 nucleotides: TGTGCCAGCTCGGGAGTGGGCTATGGCTACACCTTC.

Only one count was recorded for this clone. J is TRBJ1-2 and V is TRBV19; D perhaps matches TRBD1 (6 bases). The CDR3 covers 15 residues. Germline CDR1 and CDR2: LNHDA and SQIVND (reference sequence). Trimming removed 6 bases from V and 2 bases from J, with 16 bases in between. This CDR3 is CASRPSGGQNYGYTF. For the CDR3, the DNA is TGTGCCAGTAGGCCCTCGGGGGGGCAGAACTATGGCTACACCTTC.

In the case of this clone: The sample carries other DNA sequences with the same CDR3. The gene calls are TRBV6-6 and TRBJ2-3; no firm D call. This CDR3 contains 12 residues. The V and J ends lost 6 bases and 0 bases respectively, with 4 bases between them. CDR1 is MNHNY and CDR2 is SVGAGI in the germline V gene (reference sequence). CDR3 coding DNA: TGTGCCAGCAGCTCTAGCACAGATACGCAGTATTTT. The encoded protein is CASSSSTDTQYF.